The T cell receptor (beta chain) under discussion was sequenced for a study of T cell clones after liver transplantation. For the study at large: Patients counted as tolerant after at least one year off all immunosuppression, enzymes not exceeding twice normal. Study-wide findings and caveats: Post-transplant, graft-donor-reactive CD4 TCRbeta sequences in blood dropped significantly in most of the 8 subjects.

The trim removed 6 bases at V and 3 bases at J, leaving 6 bases unmatched. Germline values: CDR1 SGHTA, CDR2 FQGNSA. CDR3 length: 15 amino acids. Here immunoSEQ multiplex PCR was the method, and the copy in TCRdb shows in-frame clones only, minus some. This sample has 60,000 or so clones; 70% to 80% occur once, and the top ten carry 15%. In the case of this clone: The antigen remains unidentified.

This TCR derives from a human donor who received a liver transplant. The V gene is TRBV7-2, the J gene TRBJ2-1, with 9 bases fitting TRBD1. The input for sequencing was CD4+ T cells from blood, taken before liver transplant. CDR3 DNA sequence: TGTGCCAGCAGGTCCGGGACAGGGAACTACAATGAGCAGTTCTTC. Translating gives CASRSGTGNYNEQFF. Full variable domain (outside the CDR3, taken from reference TRBV7-2 and TRBJ2-1): GAGVSQSPSNKVTEKGKDVELRCDPISGHTALYWYRQSLGQGLEFLIYFQGNSAPDKSGLPSDRFSAERTGGSVSTLTIQRTQQEDSAVYLCASRSGTGNYNEQFFGPGTRLTVL.